This T cell receptor (beta chain) was profiled in a study of T-cell reconstitution after alpha-beta-depleted transplantation in children (dated by TCRdb to 2016 to 2017). About the study as a whole: T-cell immune reconstitution after TCRalphabeta/CD19-depleted allogeneic hematopoietic cell transplantation in children was quantitatively tracked in the study by means of TCR repertoire profiling. Study-wide conclusions, independent of this receptor: The apparently early alphabetaT-cell count recovery about two months after transplant was reportedly dependent on only several hundred rapidly expanded clones derived from non-depleted graft cells. Over the following months the frequencies of hyperexpanded clones went down, and after one year T-cell counts and TCRbeta diversity were mostly credited to newly produced T cells. In some patients, the high TCRbeta diversity seen at day 60 was put down to recipient T cells and intrathymic progenitors that had survived conditioning.

According to the germline V gene (reference sequence), CDR1 reads MNHEY and CDR2 reads SMNVEV. From cysteine to phenylalanine, the CDR3 is 15 amino acids long. The retained sequence is limited to the CDR3, 45 bases, with the frame set at the first base. After removal of 4 bases from V and 1 base from J, the junction retains 2 bases not matched to a gene. Library generation was performed with PCR. TCRdb lists the instrument as Illumina HiSeq 2500. To normalize quantification of the TCRbeta repertoire, the TCR libraries were built with molecular barcoding that relied on unique molecular identifiers. Starting from the raw public reads, TCRdb applied fastp trimming at Q25, assembled clones with MiXCR and retained in-frame beta chains. Under each unique CDR3 protein, matching rows form one entry showing the most common genes and DNA. This sample lists over 150,000 distinct CDR3 sequences; approximately 6.3% were detected once. About 6% of the sample is held by the ten biggest clonotypes.

This clonotype was seen only a few times. Its antigen target is currently unknown. No per-base quality is available; no much larger clone lies one base away. Sample treatment or condition, as interpreted from the label and publication: allogeneic hematopoietic cell transplantation with graft depleted of TCRalphabeta T cells and CD19 B cells. Transplant recipients were children who received TCRalphabeta/CD19-depleted allogeneic hematopoietic cell grafts. The clonotype comes from a boy aged 2 to 10 with acute lymphoblastic leukemia, due to receive a stem cell transplant. Recombination joined TRBV27 with TRBJ1-4; 8 central bases correspond to TRBD1. The material sequenced was PBMCs, taken before TCRalphabeta/CD19-depleted stem cell transplant. At the DNA level, the sequence is TGTGCCAGCAGTTACGACAGGGGAACTAATGAAAAACTGTTTTTT. This yields the protein CASSYDRGTNEKLFF.